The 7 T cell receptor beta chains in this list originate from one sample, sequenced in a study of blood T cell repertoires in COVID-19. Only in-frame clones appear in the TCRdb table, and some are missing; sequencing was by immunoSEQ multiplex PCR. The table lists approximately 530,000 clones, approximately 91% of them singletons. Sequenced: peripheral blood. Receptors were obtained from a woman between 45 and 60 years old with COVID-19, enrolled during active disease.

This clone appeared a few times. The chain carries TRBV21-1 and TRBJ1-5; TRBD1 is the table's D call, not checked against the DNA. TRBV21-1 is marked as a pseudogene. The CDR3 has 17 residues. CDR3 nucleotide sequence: TGTGCCAGCAGCAAAGCGCTGCAGGGGGCGCCTAATCAGCCCCAGCATTTT. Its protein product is CASSKALQGAPNQPQHF.

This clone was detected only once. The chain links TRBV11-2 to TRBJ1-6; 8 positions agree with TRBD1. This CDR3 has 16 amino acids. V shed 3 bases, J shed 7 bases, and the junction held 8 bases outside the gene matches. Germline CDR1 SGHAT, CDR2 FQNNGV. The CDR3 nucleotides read TGTGCCAGCAGCTTCACCCCGGGACAGGTGAATTCACCCCTCCACTTT. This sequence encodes CASSFTPGQVNSPLHF. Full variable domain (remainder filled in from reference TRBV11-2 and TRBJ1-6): EAGVAQSPRYKIIEKRQSVAFWCNPISGHATLYWYQQILGQGPKLLIQFQNNGVVDDSQLPKDRFSAERLKGVDSTLKIQPAKLEDSAVYLCASSFTPGQVNSPLHFGNGTRLTVT.

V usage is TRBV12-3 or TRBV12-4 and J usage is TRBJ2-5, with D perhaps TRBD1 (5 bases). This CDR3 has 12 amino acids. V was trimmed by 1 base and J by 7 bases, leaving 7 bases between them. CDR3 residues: CASSLGGGTQYF. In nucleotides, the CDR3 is TGTGCCAGCAGTTTAGGGGGCGGGACCCAGTACTTC.

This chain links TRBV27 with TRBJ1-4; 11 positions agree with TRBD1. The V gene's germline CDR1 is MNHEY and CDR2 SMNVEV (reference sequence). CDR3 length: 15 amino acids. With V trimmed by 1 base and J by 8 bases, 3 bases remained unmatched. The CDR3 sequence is CASSLLGDRGEKLFF. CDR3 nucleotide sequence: TGTGCCAGCAGTTTATTAGGGGACAGGGGGGAAAAACTGTTTTTT.

The DNA of the CDR3 is TGTGCCAGCAGCTTAGGTTTCGAGATTCTGAACACTGAAGCTTTCTTT. This sequence encodes CASSLGFEILNTEAFF. The rearrangement uses TRBV11-2 and TRBJ1-1; D is uncertain. The CDR3 length is 16 residues. CDR1 and CDR2 (germline): SGHAT, FQNNGV. Deletions cut 1 base from V and 0 bases from J, with 12 bases between.

CDR3 sequence: CASSPRGQLNSPLHF. DNA for the CDR3: TGTGCCAGCTCACCACGAGGCCAACTAAATTCACCCCTCCACTTT. The chain carries TRBV18 and TRBJ1-6; no reliable D call. This CDR3 contains 15 residues. Deletions cut 1 base from V and 7 bases from J, with 11 bases between. Germline loops: CDR1 KGHSH, CDR2 LQKENI.

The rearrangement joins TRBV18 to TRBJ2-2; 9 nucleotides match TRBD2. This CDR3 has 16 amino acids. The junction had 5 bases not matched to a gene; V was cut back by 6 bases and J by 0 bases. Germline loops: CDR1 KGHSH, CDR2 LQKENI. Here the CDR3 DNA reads TGTGCCAGCTCGCCCAGCGGGGGGTCGAACACCGGGGAGCTGTTTTTT. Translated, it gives CASSPSGGSNTGELFF.